This T cell receptor beta chain was obtained from a study of blood T cell repertoires in COVID-19. In the original workflow: It was from reference gene primer amplification that nucleated cell counts were estimated. Some clones are missing from TCRdb's copy, which holds only in-frame ones; the method was immunoSEQ multiplex PCR. V and J calls and clone size are as listed in that table; D and trimming were resolved from the DNA. The data contain roughly 380,000 clones, about 88% of them singletons. Trimming pared 10 bases from V and 8 bases from J, leaving 5 bases between. The CDR3 sequence is 8 residues long. Germline V gene sequence: CDR1 SNHLY, CDR2 FYNNEI. Participants classified as exposed had met a COVID-19 case within 2 weeks before study entry.

The chain links TRBV2 to TRBJ1-1; no reliable D call. What was sequenced was PBMCs or T cells enriched from blood (not recorded which). This clonotype was sampled from a woman aged 25 to 39 who had been exposed to COVID-19. The CDR3 DNA is TGTGCCACCTCCGAAGCTTTCTTT. It encodes CATSEAFF.